The clone carrying this TCR beta chain has just a few counts. Time point defined: after dendritic cell vaccination, including at tumor progression/relapse. The sample is drawn from a study of glioma-infiltrating T cells after dendritic cell vaccination. Looked up from germline, CDR1 is SGHRS and CDR2 is YFSETQ. Trimming took off 9 bases at V and 6 bases at J, with 21 bases between the two ends. The CDR3 spans 15 residues. Repertoires were generated with immunoSEQ multiplex PCR, while TCRdb's copy carries only in-frame clones and drops some. The sample lists more than 95,000 clones, 65% to 85% occurring once.

V gene TRBV5-1 combines with J gene TRBJ1-4, with D possibly being TRBD1 (6 bases). This sequence originates from a human donor with glioblastoma. Source: blood, taken after dendritic cell vaccination. The CDR3 reads CANGRGGVGYEKLFF. For the CDR3, the DNA is TGCGCCAACGGGCGGGGGGGCGTTGGCTATGAAAAACTGTTTTTT.